This entry lists 17 T cell receptor beta chains sequenced from one sample in a study of cytomegalovirus exposure and HLA in healthy donors. Use of 60 Vbeta and 13 Jbeta primers characterized the PCR. Measured with immunoSEQ multiplex PCR; TCRdb has only the in-frame clones, and not every one. The table has approximately 44,000 clones, approximately 86% seen once. The material sequenced was PBMCs. All receptors derive from a woman aged 40 to 50 in good health and CMV-seropositive.

The rearrangement uses TRBV5-8 and TRBJ2-3; TRBD1 agrees at 8 bases. This CDR3 has 15 amino acids. Germline CDR1 is SGHTS and CDR2 is YDEGEE. V lost 4 bases to trimming and J lost 3 bases; unmatched junction nucleotides: 7. In DNA, the CDR3 is TGTGCCAGCAGCGAAACGAACAGGGGGACAGATACGCAGTATTTT. Its protein is CASSETNRGTDTQYF.

In its sample, this clone was seen once. The genes are TRBV28 and TRBJ2-7, with TRBD1 as a possible D gene (6 bases). This CDR3 has 14 residues. The V gene lost 6 bases and the J gene lost 0 bases, with 12 bases spanning the gap. CDR1 MDHEN and CDR2 SYDVKM come from the germline V gene. The CDR3 here is CASSLQGYSYEQYF. In nucleotides, the CDR3 is TGTGCCAGCAGCCTACAGGGATACTCCTACGAGCAGTACTTC.

The chain links TRBV27 to TRBJ2-3, with a possible D match to TRBD1 (6 bases). The germline gives CDR1 MNHEY, CDR2 SMNVEV (reference sequence). This CDR3 contains 16 residues. V gave up 5 bases and J gave up 4 bases, with 19 bases separating them. In DNA form, the CDR3 reads TGTGCCAGCAGTACGCAGGACAGTAGTGGTGCAGATACGCAGTATTTT. Its translation is CASSTQDSSGADTQYF.

The V and J genes are TRBV5-6 and TRBJ2-1, with D possibly matching TRBD2 (5 bases). CDR3 size: 15 residues. Germline-derived CDR1 and CDR2 are SGHDT and YYEEEE. The germline V and J ends were trimmed by 2 bases and 10 bases, with 19 bases remaining between them. The CDR3 is CASSLIGAAGREQFF. The DNA of the CDR3 is TGTGCCAGCAGCTTAATAGGAGCGGCCGGGCGGGAGCAGTTCTTC.

This chain joins TRBV6-1 and TRBJ1-5, with D uncertain. V was shortened by 3 bases and J by 1 base, with 10 bases between the two germline ends. The germline gives CDR1 MNHNS, CDR2 SASEGT. This CDR3 comprises 15 residues. The chain's CDR3 is CASSDWGESNQPQHF. The DNA of the CDR3 is TGTGCCAGCAGTGATTGGGGAGAGAGCAATCAGCCCCAGCATTTT.

The chain joins TRBV7-2 to TRBJ2-3; 7 bases match TRBD1. Losses at the gene ends were 4 bases for V and 2 bases for J; bases not matched to a gene: 3. Per the germline V gene, CDR1 is SGHTA and CDR2 is FQGNSA. The CDR3 extends over 14 amino acids. The chain's CDR3 is CASSSGTATDTQYF. The CDR3 region has the DNA TGTGCCAGCAGCTCCGGGACAGCCACAGATACGCAGTATTTT.

J is TRBJ1-4 and V is TRBV6-5; weak D call: TRBD1 (5 bases). The CDR3 contains 14 residues. V lost 2 bases, J lost 8 bases, and 12 bases lay in between. In germline, CDR1 is MNHEY, CDR2 SVGAGI. CDR3 residues: CASSYKGLGEKLFF. CDR3 coding DNA: TGTGCCAGCAGTTACAAGGGGCTAGGGGAAAAACTGTTTTTT.

The chain links TRBV7-2 to TRBJ1-1; 7 bases line up with TRBD1. Germline V gene sequence: CDR1 SGHTA, CDR2 FQGNSA. V shed 5 bases and J 5 bases; nucleotides not matched to a gene: 2. This CDR3 contains 12 residues. CDR3 DNA: TGTGCCAGCAGCACCAGGGGGACTGAAGCTTTCTTT. Its protein is CASSTRGTEAFF. Variable domain in full (rest from reference TRBV7-2 and TRBJ1-1): GAGVSQSPSNKVTEKGKDVELRCDPISGHTALYWYRQSLGQGLEFLIYFQGNSAPDKSGLPSDRFSAERTGGSVSTLTIQRTQQEDSAVYLCASSTRGTEAFFGQGTRLTVV.

The V and J genes are TRBV19 and TRBJ2-5; the D gene is possibly TRBD1 (6 bases). Germline V gene data show CDR1 as LNHDA and CDR2 as SQIVND (reference sequence). The CDR3 covers 15 residues. V was shortened by 10 bases and J by 1 base, with 19 bases between the two germline ends. The CDR3 nucleotides are TGTGCCACCAAAACCCCTCTGGGGGCCCAAGAGACCCAGTACTTC. Its protein product is CATKTPLGAQETQYF.

J is TRBJ1-4 and V is TRBV28, with 12 bases matching TRBD1. This CDR3 is built from 15 residues. Trimming at V came to 7 bases and at J to 11 bases, leaving 11 bases not matched to a gene. Germline CDR1 MDHEN, CDR2 SYDVKM. The CDR3: CASTQIGTGGMKLFF. The CDR3 coding sequence is TGTGCCAGCACACAAATCGGGACAGGGGGCATGAAACTGTTTTTT.

The chain carries TRBV12-5 and TRBJ2-1; 8 bases line up with TRBD2. CDR1 is LGHNT, CDR2 FRNRAP, per germline. Trimming removed 0 bases from V and 5 bases from J; junction bases left unmatched: 12. The CDR3 sequence is 18 residues long. The CDR3 bases are TGTGCTAGTGGTTTGGTACAAGTTTTGGGACTAGGGAACAATGAGCAGTTCTTC. It specifies CASGLVQVLGLGNNEQFF.

In its sample, this clone was seen once. The chain carries TRBV28 and TRBJ1-1; tentative D call: TRBD1 (5 bases). V lost 1 base, J lost 6 bases, and 15 bases lay in between. The V gene's germline CDR1 is MDHEN and CDR2 SYDVKM. The CDR3 length is 15 residues. The CDR3, as DNA: TGTGCCAGCAGTTTATTCGGGGGAATTGGTCCTGAAGCTTTCTTT. Translated, it gives CASSLFGGIGPEAFF. The full variable domain, its missing parts supplied by reference TRBV28 and TRBJ1-1, is DVKVTQSSRYLVKRTGEKVFLECVQDMDHENMFWYRQDPGLGLRLIYFSYDVKMKEKGDIPEGYSVSREKKERFSLILESASTNQTSMYLCASSLFGGIGPEAFFGQGTRLTVV.

This chain links TRBV29-1 with TRBJ1-1; D remains ambiguous. The V gene lost 0 bases and the J gene lost 8 bases, with 7 bases spanning the gap. The V gene's germline CDR1 is SQVTM and CDR2 ANQGSEA. The CDR3 is made up of 11 amino acids. CDR3 DNA: TGCAGCGTTGAAGAAACAGTAGAAGCTTTCTTT. It codes for CSVEETVEAFF. Full variable domain (missing parts from reference TRBV29-1 and TRBJ1-1): SAVISQKPSRDICQRGTSLTIQCQVDSQVTMMFWYRQQPGQSLTLIATANQGSEATYESGFVIDKFPISRPNLTFSTLTVSNMSPEDSSIYLCSVEETVEAFFGQGTRLTVV.

Of note for this clone: Mismatch with germline at one junction end may stem from a read error. The chain combines TRBV2 with TRBJ2-7, with TRBD1 as a possible D gene (6 bases). Germline-derived CDR1 and CDR2 are SNHLY and FYNNEI. CDR3 length: 13 residues. The CDR3 protein is CASREAGVYEQYF. The CDR3 DNA reads as TGTGCCAGCAGGGAAGCAGGGGTATACGAGCAGTACTTC.

The chain carries TRBV28 and TRBJ2-7; D remains unclear. Trimming took 3 bases from V and 5 from J, leaving 14 bases between them. Germline-derived CDR1 and CDR2 are MDHEN and SYDVKM. The CDR3 length is 14 residues. Here the CDR3 DNA reads TGTGCCAGCAGTTTGCCTAGAGGTTTCGACGAGCAGTACTTC. Translated, it gives CASSLPRGFDEQYF.

The gene calls are TRBV7-3 and TRBJ2-6, with 12 bases that match TRBD1. Trimming took 5 bases from V and 4 from J; bases not matched to a gene: 6. CDR3 length: 17 amino acids. Germline assignment: CDR1 SGHTA and CDR2 FQGTGA. CDR3 nucleotides: TGTGCCAGCAGCGCCACGGGACAGGGGGCCGGGGCCAACGTCCTGACTTTC. Its translation: CASSATGQGAGANVLTF.

This clone has more than one count but fewer than ten. This chain uses TRBV5-1 with TRBJ2-1; D is uncertain. V was shortened by 5 bases and J by 3 bases, with 9 bases between the two germline ends. CDR3 length: 13 residues. Germline V gene data show CDR1 as SGHRS and CDR2 as YFSETQ. The CDR3 DNA reads TGCGCCAGCAGTCAGATATACTACAATGAGCAGTTCTTC. Translation gives CASSQIYYNEQFF.